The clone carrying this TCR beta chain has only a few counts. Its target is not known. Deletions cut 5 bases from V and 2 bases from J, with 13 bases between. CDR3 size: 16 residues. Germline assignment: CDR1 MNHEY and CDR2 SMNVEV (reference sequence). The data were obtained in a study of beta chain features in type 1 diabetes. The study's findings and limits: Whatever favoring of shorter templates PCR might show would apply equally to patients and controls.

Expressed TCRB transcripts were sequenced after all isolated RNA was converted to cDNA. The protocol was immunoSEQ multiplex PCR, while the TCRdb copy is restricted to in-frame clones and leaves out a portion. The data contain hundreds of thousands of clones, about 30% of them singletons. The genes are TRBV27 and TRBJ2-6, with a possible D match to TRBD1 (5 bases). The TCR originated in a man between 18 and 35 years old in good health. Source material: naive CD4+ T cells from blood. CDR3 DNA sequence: TGTGCCAGCAGTACCAGACAGAGCGCTGGGGCCAACGTCCTGACTTTC. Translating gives CASSTRQSAGANVLTF.